These 14 T cell receptor beta chains share one sample of origin, sequenced in a study of cytomegalovirus exposure and HLA in healthy donors. The study ran its PCR with 60 Vbeta and 13 Jbeta primers. The protocol was immunoSEQ multiplex PCR, while the TCRdb copy is restricted to in-frame clones and leaves out a portion. There are about 170,000 clones in the sample; approximately 70% occur only once, and roughly 7.1% lies in the top ten. The sample consisted of PBMCs. These receptors were obtained from a man in his forties in good health and CMV-seropositive.

The chain couples TRBV7-6 to TRBJ2-3; 9 nucleotides align to TRBD2. The CDR3 has 15 residues. Germline V gives CDR1 SGHVS, CDR2 FNYEAQ. Germline trimming cut 5 bases from V and 0 bases from J; bases unmatched to any gene: 3. This CDR3 is CASSAGLASTDTQYF. CDR3 bases: TGTGCCAGCAGCGCAGGACTAGCGAGCACAGATACGCAGTATTTT.

This sequence joins TRBV11-2 and TRBJ1-1, with TRBD1 matching 9 bases. Looked up from germline, CDR1 is SGHAT and CDR2 is FQNNGV. Losses at the gene ends were 5 bases for V and 2 bases for J; bases not matched to a gene: 6. The CDR3 totals 15 residues. The CDR3 is CASSDPGQGNTEAFF. The CDR3 DNA follows: TGTGCCAGCAGCGACCCGGGACAGGGTAACACTGAAGCTTTCTTT. The complete variable domain, with remaining parts taken from reference TRBV11-2 and TRBJ1-1, reads EAGVAQSPRYKIIEKRQSVAFWCNPISGHATLYWYQQILGQGPKLLIQFQNNGVVDDSQLPKDRFSAERLKGVDSTLKIQPAKLEDSAVYLCASSDPGQGNTEAFFGQGTRLTVV.

The chain has TRBV5-1 and TRBJ2-7; a weak D match, TRBD2 (6 bases). Germline CDR1 reads SGHRS; CDR2 reads YFSETQ. Trimming took 2 bases from V and 1 from J, leaving 10 bases between them. CDR3 length: 14 residues. The DNA of the CDR3 is TGCGCCAGCAGCTTTCTAGCGAATTCCTACGAGCAGTACTTC. Translation gives CASSFLANSYEQYF.

This clone turned up a few times. V and J are TRBV7-2 and TRBJ1-5, with 7 positions matching TRBD1. Germline values: CDR1 SGHTA, CDR2 FQGNSA. J gave up 4 bases and V 5 bases, and 8 bases lay outside the gene matches. This CDR3 spans 15 amino acids. CDR3 sequence: CASSRTDRPNQPQHF. The DNA of the CDR3 is TGTGCCAGCAGCCGAACGGACAGGCCTAATCAGCCCCAGCATTTT.

CDR3 in amino acids: CASSLIGPPGTEAFF. The CDR3, as DNA: TGTGCCAGCAGTCTAATTGGGCCCCCGGGGACTGAAGCTTTCTTT. The chain has TRBV27 and TRBJ1-1; the D is unclear. This CDR3 is 15 amino acids long. V was pared by 5 bases and J by 5 bases, with 18 bases between. In germline, CDR1 is MNHEY, CDR2 SMNVEV (reference sequence).

The rearrangement joins TRBV21-1 to TRBJ2-5; the table's TRBD2 call for D was not verified on the DNA. TRBV21-1 is given as a pseudogene. The CDR3 has 16 amino acids. The CDR3 spells CASSKGRRGRRETQYF. For the CDR3, the DNA is TGTGCCAGCAGCAAAGGGCGGAGGGGCCGCCGGGAGACCCAGTACTTC.

In the case of this clone: The identical CDR3 is also encoded by other nucleotide sequences in the sample. The chain is built from TRBV2 and TRBJ1-2; 8 nucleotides match TRBD1. The CDR3 is 15 residues long. CDR1 and CDR2 from the germline V gene are SNHLY and FYNNEI. V lost 10 bases to trimming and J lost 2 bases; unmatched junction nucleotides: 12. The CDR3, as DNA: TGTGCCACCAAGGGGCAGGGACAGGTGAACTATGGCTACACCTTC. Protein product: CATKGQGQVNYGYTF.

This chain connects TRBV29-1 to TRBJ1-5, with D possibly TRBD1 on 5 matching bases. The CDR3 totals 15 residues. Germline CDR1 is SQVTM and CDR2 is ANQGSEA. Trimming stripped 4 bases from V and 6 bases from J, with 19 bases between. The CDR3 coding sequence is TGCAGCGTTGTTCTGGGTCTAGGGGCTGGTCAGCCCCAGCATTTT. Translation gives CSVVLGLGAGQPQHF. Variable domain in full (rest from reference TRBV29-1 and TRBJ1-5): SAVISQKPSRDICQRGTSLTIQCQVDSQVTMMFWYRQQPGQSLTLIATANQGSEATYESGFVIDKFPISRPNLTFSTLTVSNMSPEDSSIYLCSVVLGLGAGQPQHFGDGTRLSIL.

The table lists this clone with a count of one. CDR3 bases: TGTGCCAGCAGCTTAGGGCAGGGGGCTGTCAATGAGCAGTTCTTC. Residues: CASSLGQGAVNEQFF. This chain joins TRBV7-8 and TRBJ2-1; 8 nucleotides agree with TRBD1. J lost 6 bases, V lost 1 base, and 5 bases had no gene match. The CDR3 has 15 amino acids. Germline V gene lookup returns CDR1 SGHVS and CDR2 FQNEAQ.

The chain is built from TRBV5-1 and TRBJ2-1, with TRBD2 matching over 14 bases. CDR1 and CDR2 from the germline V gene are SGHRS and YFSETQ. Unmatched junction bases numbered 10, after V lost 6 bases and J lost 8 bases. The CDR3 loop spans 16 amino acids. The CDR3 here is CASKPGTSGGLDEQFF. The DNA for the CDR3 is TGCGCCAGCAAACCCGGGACTAGCGGGGGCCTGGATGAGCAGTTCTTC.

This clone was detected only a few times. The rearrangement joins TRBV13 to TRBJ1-5; D is perhaps TRBD1 (6 bases). The CDR3 is made up of 15 amino acids. With 0 bases removed from V and 4 bases from J, the gap between germline ends came to 10 bases. Germline V gene lookup returns CDR1 PRHDT and CDR2 FYEKMQ (reference sequence). CDR3 DNA sequence: TGTGCCAGCAGCTTAGGGGGGGCAGGGAATCAGCCCCAGCATTTT. Protein: CASSLGGAGNQPQHF.

This clone appeared once. This chain joins TRBV12-2 and TRBJ2-7; no DNA check was done on the table's D call, TRBD2. TRBV12-2 is an annotated pseudogene. CDR3 length: 15 amino acids. The CDR3 protein is CASRPPGLAAYEQYF. The CDR3 nucleotides read TGTGCAAGTCGCCCCCCGGGACTAGCGGCCTACGAGCAGTACTTC.

This rearrangement joins TRBV4-3 to TRBJ1-2; TRBD1 agrees at 10 bases. Germline CDR1 reads LGHNA; CDR2 reads YSLEER. The V segment lost 0 bases and the J segment 9 bases; nucleotides outside the gene matches: 7. CDR3 length: 15 amino acids. The CDR3 here is CASSQEDRGGISYTF. The DNA for the CDR3 is TGCGCCAGCAGCCAAGAGGACAGGGGGGGGATCAGCTACACCTTC.

The chain uses TRBV10-3 and TRBJ1-1; TRBD1 is a possible D gene (6 bases). The CDR3 is 14 residues long. V was pared by 2 bases and J by 4 bases, with 11 bases between. Germline V gene lookup returns CDR1 ENHRY and CDR2 SYGVKD. The CDR3 loop reads CAISEDRSGTEAFF. DNA for the CDR3: TGTGCCATCAGTGAGGACAGGAGCGGCACTGAAGCTTTCTTT.